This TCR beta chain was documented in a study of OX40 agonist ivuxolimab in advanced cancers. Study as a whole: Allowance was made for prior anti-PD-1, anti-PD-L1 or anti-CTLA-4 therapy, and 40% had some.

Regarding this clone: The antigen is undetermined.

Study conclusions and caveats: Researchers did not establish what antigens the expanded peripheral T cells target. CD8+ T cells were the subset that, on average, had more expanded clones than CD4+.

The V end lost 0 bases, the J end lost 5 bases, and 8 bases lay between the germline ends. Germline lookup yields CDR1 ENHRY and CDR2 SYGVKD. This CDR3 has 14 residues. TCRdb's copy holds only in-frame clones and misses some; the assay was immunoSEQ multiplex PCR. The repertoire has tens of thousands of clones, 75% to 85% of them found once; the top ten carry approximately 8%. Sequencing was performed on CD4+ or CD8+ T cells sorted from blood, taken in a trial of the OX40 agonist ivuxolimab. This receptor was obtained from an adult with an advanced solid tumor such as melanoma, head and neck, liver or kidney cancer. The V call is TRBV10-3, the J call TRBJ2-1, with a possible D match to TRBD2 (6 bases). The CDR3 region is CAISESSGNNEQFF. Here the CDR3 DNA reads TGTGCCATCAGTGAGTCTAGCGGCAACAATGAGCAGTTCTTC.